This is a list of T cell receptor beta chains from one sample in a study of T cell clonotyping in hematopoietic cell transplantation. Data came from immunoSEQ multiplex PCR; TCRdb stores just in-frame clones and leaves some out. The table records about 29,000 clones, about 93% of them present only once. Sequencing used PBMCs, obtained 100 days after allogeneic stem cell transplant. The receptor set was obtained from a female patient aged 50-59 years who had an allogeneic stem cell transplant from a related donor, so the T cells may come from the graft donor. Some clones in this sample may be carry-over from other donors' samples. CDR3s leave out the opening cysteine and the closing phenylalanine or tryptophan.

cdr3_aa: AITTGVGYGYT
j_call: TRBJ1-2
v_call: TRBV10-3

cdr3_aa: SASIYEQY
j_call: TRBJ2-7
v_call: TRBV20-1

cdr3_aa: ASSPIGSPLH
j_call: TRBJ1-6
v_call: TRBV11-2

cdr3_aa: ASGAPGDEQY
j_call: TRBJ2-7
v_call: TRBV5-1

cdr3_aa: AWSVGGTNEKLF
j_call: TRBJ1-4
v_call: TRBV30

cdr3_aa: ASSIRGGRSYEQY
j_call: TRBJ2-7
v_call: TRBV5-6

cdr3_aa: ASSLLGGSYNEQF
j_call: TRBJ2-1
v_call: TRBV7-3

cdr3_aa: ASKRNRQGDVTEAF
j_call: TRBJ1-1
v_call: TRBV2

cdr3_aa: AISETEFYGYT
j_call: TRBJ1-2
v_call: TRBV10-3

cdr3_aa: ASSLGASYEQY
j_call: TRBJ2-7
v_call: TRBV11-2

cdr3_aa: ASSLNPGPTFPDTQY
j_call: TRBJ2-3
v_call: TRBV5-1

cdr3_aa: AISEYRGNEQF
j_call: TRBJ2-1
v_call: TRBV10-3

cdr3_aa: ASSFSGQETQY
j_call: TRBJ2-5
v_call: TRBV7-2

cdr3_aa: ASSLAGQGLFRPQH
j_call: TRBJ1-5
v_call: TRBV5-6

cdr3_aa: ASSYYGSYGYT
j_call: TRBJ1-2
v_call: TRBV6-5

cdr3_aa: ASGTGGGDGGF
j_call: TRBJ2-1
v_call: TRBV2

cdr3_aa: ASSQAGRALYGYT
j_call: TRBJ1-2
v_call: TRBV28

cdr3_aa: ASSLTATSTDTQY
j_call: TRBJ2-3
v_call: TRBV7-9

cdr3_aa: ASSPRGRDTQY
j_call: TRBJ2-3
v_call: TRBV13

cdr3_aa: ASSLGDGYGYT
j_call: TRBJ1-2
v_call: TRBV5-1

cdr3_aa: ASSGAGGGYT
j_call: TRBJ1-2
v_call: TRBV6-5

cdr3_aa: ASSYSGQDTYEQY
j_call: TRBJ2-7
v_call: TRBV6-5

cdr3_aa: ASTTDRVEQF
j_call: TRBJ2-1
v_call: TRBV7-9

cdr3_aa: ASSQDVHQGAGAKNIQY
j_call: TRBJ2-4
v_call: TRBV4-1

cdr3_aa: ASSLAGGTVQQY
j_call: TRBJ2-5
v_call: TRBV13

cdr3_aa: ASSLTLVDTEAF
j_call: TRBJ1-1
v_call: TRBV6-5

cdr3_aa: ASGDAGVTDTQY
j_call: TRBJ2-3
v_call: TRBV9

cdr3_aa: SADFQETQY
j_call: TRBJ2-5
v_call: TRBV20-1

cdr3_aa: ASSQEIRDRGLRGYT
j_call: TRBJ1-2
v_call: TRBV4-1

cdr3_aa: ACRWPKEGGTNEKLF
j_call: TRBJ1-4
v_call: TRBV6-9

cdr3_aa: ASSLRQQGHSNEQY
j_call: TRBJ2-7
v_call: TRBV11-2

cdr3_aa: ASSYGQGGDTQY
j_call: TRBJ2-3
v_call: TRBV9

cdr3_aa: ASSQPPYGYT
j_call: TRBJ1-2
v_call: TRBV28

cdr3_aa: ASTQLAGGQKGTQY
j_call: TRBJ2-3
v_call: TRBV5-1

cdr3_aa: ASSVTEETQY
j_call: TRBJ2-5
v_call: TRBV2

cdr3_aa: ASSQADSTDTQY
j_call: TRBJ2-3
v_call: TRBV4-2

cdr3_aa: ASSSLAGGANTGELF
j_call: TRBJ2-2
v_call: TRBV5-1

cdr3_aa: ASGSLSTGQRETQY
j_call: TRBJ2-5
v_call: TRBV27

cdr3_aa: ASSWRGQGGEQY
j_call: TRBJ2-7
v_call: TRBV5-1

cdr3_aa: ASSELGGRLDGYT
j_call: TRBJ1-2
v_call: TRBV2

cdr3_aa: ASSRTGGETEAF
j_call: TRBJ1-1
v_call: TRBV11-2

cdr3_aa: ASSKAGGTGQPQH
j_call: TRBJ1-5
v_call: TRBV5-1

cdr3_aa: ASSPMTGTGDTQY
j_call: TRBJ2-3
v_call: TRBV5-6

cdr3_aa: ASSQMGTTNYGYT
j_call: TRBJ1-2
v_call: TRBV4-3

cdr3_aa: AWSVSGPGYT
j_call: TRBJ1-2
v_call: TRBV30